One and the same sample provided the 19 T cell receptor beta chains below, sequenced in a study of molecular identifiers for immune sequencing clone quantification. TCRdb processed the PCR reads anew with MiXCR; each CDR3 protein has one entry. Found here are some 97,000 distinct CDR3 sequences, over 30% of them singletons; the top ten hold around 4.2%. The sequencing input was naive CD8+ T cells from blood, with Jurkat cell RNA spiked in. Subset noted: FACS-sorted CD8+CD4-CCR7+CD45RA+ naive T cells. These receptor sequences come from a human donor in good health. Some libraries in this study had Jurkat cell RNA spiked in.

CDR3 in DNA: TGTGCCGCCAGCCAGCAGGAGGGGCCAGATACGCAGTATTTT. Translating gives CAASQQEGPDTQYF. V is TRBV28 and J is TRBJ2-3, with D possibly being TRBD2 (6 bases). Deletions cut 11 bases from V and 4 bases from J, with 19 bases between. This CDR3 is 14 amino acids long. Germline-derived CDR1 and CDR2 are MDHEN and SYDVKM.

On this clonotype itself: At one of its ends the junction is not consistent with the germline gene, which may arise from a read error. V and J are TRBV28 and TRBJ2-3; D gene unclear. This CDR3 region has 13 residues. Germline CDR1 MDHEN, CDR2 SYDVKM. The CDR3 spells CATQGRGTDTQNF. For the CDR3, the DNA is TGTGCCACCCAAGGGCGCGGCACAGATACGCAGAATTTT.

This chain joins TRBV5-3 and TRBJ2-4, with TRBD1 matching over 9 bases. TRBV5-3 is sorted into the ORF group, with uncertain function. The CDR3 length is 19 residues. The trim removed 8 bases at V and 5 bases at J, leaving 23 bases unmatched. The CDR3 region has the DNA TGTGCCAGCAGCCCGGAACTTCCGGGACAGGGATTTCAGGAAAACATTCAGTACTTC. Translated, it gives CASSPELPGQGFQENIQYF.

This clonotype came up many times. The chain uses TRBV29-1 and TRBJ2-3, with 7 bases lining up with TRBD2. The CDR3 has 16 amino acids. The V and J ends lost 3 bases and 1 base, in that order; junction bases with no gene match: 10. Germline lookup yields CDR1 SQVTM and CDR2 ANQGSEA. The CDR3 protein is CSVDHDMGGRTDTQYF. Here the CDR3 DNA reads TGCAGCGTTGACCATGATATGGGAGGGCGCACAGATACGCAGTATTTT.

This clonotype has more than one count but fewer than ten. The genes are TRBV12-3 or TRBV12-4 and TRBJ2-1; 7 bases fit TRBD1. J gave up 6 bases and V 8 bases, and 16 bases lay outside the gene matches. CDR3 length: 16 amino acids. The CDR3 region is CASGTLGTVATNEQFF. CDR3 DNA sequence: TGTGCCAGCGGAACTTTAGGGACAGTAGCGACCAATGAGCAGTTCTTC.

The V call is TRBV12-3 or TRBV12-4, the J call TRBJ2-5; D gene unclear. Deletions cut 0 bases from V and 3 bases from J, with 5 bases between. The CDR3 is 13 residues long. The DNA of the CDR3 is TGTGCCAGCAGTTTAGCGGGAAAAGAGACCCAGTACTTC. Residues: CASSLAGKETQYF.

The rearrangement uses TRBV10-3 and TRBJ2-3; D uncertain. CDR1 and CDR2 from the germline V gene are ENHRY and SYGVKD. The CDR3 spans 16 residues. Trimming cost V 6 bases and J 0 bases, with 16 bases left between them. CDR3 residues: CAISPSVAPSTDTQYF. In DNA, the CDR3 is TGTGCCATCAGCCCATCGGTTGCGCCGAGCACAGATACGCAGTATTTT.

This clonotype was seen ten or more times. The CDR3: CSVVIPDSNQPQHF. CDR3 in DNA: TGCAGCGTTGTCATCCCCGATAGCAATCAGCCCCAGCATTTT. The chain is built from TRBV29-1 and TRBJ1-5; unclear D gene. Germline loops: CDR1 SQVTM, CDR2 ANQGSEA. This CDR3 is built from 14 residues. V was trimmed by 4 bases and J by 0 bases, leaving 10 bases between them.

Ten or more counts support this clonotype. The gene calls are TRBV29-1 and TRBJ1-1; no firm D call. The CDR3 extends over 10 amino acids. Trimming removed 4 bases at V and 3 bases at J, with 3 bases between. CDR1 and CDR2 (germline): SQVTM, ANQGSEA. The CDR3 sequence: CSVGDTEAFF. As DNA, the CDR3 is TGCAGCGTTGGGGACACTGAAGCTTTCTTT. Together with reference TRBV29-1 and TRBJ1-1, the CDR3 gives the full variable domain: SAVISQKPSRDICQRGTSLTIQCQVDSQVTMMFWYRQQPGQSLTLIATANQGSEATYESGFVIDKFPISRPNLTFSTLTVSNMSPEDSSIYLCSVGDTEAFFGQGTRLTVV.

This clonotype occurred many times. The V and J genes are TRBV23-1 and TRBJ2-5; TRBD1 matches at 9 bases. TRBV23-1 counts as an open reading frame of uncertain function. This CDR3 has 18 residues. Losses at the gene ends were 0 bases for V and 0 bases for J; bases not matched to a gene: 8. CDR3: CASSQSPGQGRNQETQYF. The CDR3 DNA reads as TGCGCCAGCAGTCAATCGCCGGGACAGGGACGGAACCAAGAGACCCAGTACTTC.

The chain employs TRBV27 and TRBJ1-1; the D is unclear. The CDR3 length is 15 residues. Trimming took 7 bases from V and 4 from J, leaving 19 bases between them. Germline CDR1 is MNHEY and CDR2 is SMNVEV (reference sequence). CDR3 protein: CASTYAANSLTEAFF. The CDR3 nucleotides are TGTGCCAGCACCTATGCGGCCAATAGTCTCACTGAAGCTTTCTTT.

The chain recombines TRBV27 with TRBJ2-1; 8 positions agree with TRBD2. The V segment lost 4 bases and the J segment 4 bases; nucleotides outside the gene matches: 3. Germline V CDR1 and CDR2: MNHEY, SMNVEV (reference sequence). The CDR3 extends over 14 amino acids. Here the CDR3 DNA reads TGTGCCAGCAGTTGGGTAGCGGGATACAATGAGCAGTTCTTC. It encodes CASSWVAGYNEQFF.

The rearrangement uses TRBV7-3 and TRBJ2-2, with 9 bases identical to TRBD1. The trim removed 5 bases at V and 5 bases at J, leaving 18 bases unmatched. The germline V gene encodes CDR1 SGHTA and CDR2 FQGTGA. The CDR3 runs to 19 residues. The CDR3 here is CASSHPGQGPQALTGELFF. In DNA form, the CDR3 reads TGTGCCAGCAGCCACCCGGGACAGGGTCCCCAAGCCTTGACCGGGGAGCTGTTTTTT. Combining the CDR3 with reference TRBV7-3 and TRBJ2-2 gives the whole variable domain GAGVSQTPSNKVTEKGKYVELRCDPISGHTALYWYRQSLGQGPEFLIYFQGTGAADDSGLPNDRFFAVRPEGSVSTLKIQRTERGDSAVYLCASSHPGQGPQALTGELFFGEGSRLTVL.

Comments on this clonotype: A much larger clonotype is one base distant, so this may be a read error. The J gene is TRBJ1-5, the V gene TRBV20-1; D may be TRBD1 (6 bases). Trimming stripped 0 bases from V and 7 bases from J, with 16 bases between. Germline V gives CDR1 DFQATT, CDR2 SNEGSKA (reference sequence). The CDR3 sequence is 15 residues long. CDR3 bases: TGCAGTGCTAGAGAGGGTCAGGGGCCAGGGCAGCCCCAGCATTTT. Amino acid sequence: CSAREGQGPGQPQHF.

This clonotype has more than one count but fewer than ten. V is TRBV6-2 or TRBV6-3 and J is TRBJ2-2; D is undetermined. V was pared by 6 bases and J by 6 bases, with 8 bases between. Germline assignment: CDR1 MNHEY and CDR2 SVGEGT. The CDR3 has 12 amino acids. CDR3 coding DNA: TGTGCCAGCAGAGCTTTAGCCGGGGAGCTGTTTTTT. Its protein product is CASRALAGELFF.

In this sample, this clonotype turned up a few times. The V call is TRBV28, the J call TRBJ2-7; D is uncertain. Germline CDR1 reads MDHEN; CDR2 reads SYDVKM. Trimming took off 4 bases at V and 2 bases at J, with 9 bases between the two ends. This CDR3 is 13 amino acids long. CDR3 sequence: CASSSRRAYEQYF. The CDR3 DNA reads TGTGCCAGCAGTTCCAGGCGAGCCTACGAGCAGTACTTC.

The rearrangement links TRBV15 to TRBJ2-2; D might be TRBD1 (6 bases). CDR1 is LNHNV, CDR2 YYDKDF, per germline (reference sequence). The V end lost 3 bases, the J end lost 6 bases, and 14 bases lay between the germline ends. This CDR3 comprises 15 residues. The CDR3 spells CATSRVQGSAGELFF. The CDR3 DNA follows: TGTGCCACCAGCAGGGTACAGGGTTCGGCCGGGGAGCTGTTTTTT.

The chain links TRBV4-1 to TRBJ2-1; 9 bases are shared with TRBD2. Germline assignment: CDR1 MGHRA and CDR2 YSYEKL. V lost 4 bases and J lost 7; bases outside the gene matches: 8. The CDR3 is 15 residues long. For the CDR3, the DNA is TGCGCCAGCAGCCTGGGGGCACTAGCGGGTAATGAGCAGTTCTTC. Protein: CASSLGALAGNEQFF.

Concerning this clonotype: Lacking the conserved final phenylalanine or tryptophan, this CDR3 likely reflects a read error. The rearrangement joins TRBV27 to TRBJ2-7; 13 bases agree with TRBD2. In germline, CDR1 is MNHEY, CDR2 SMNVEV (reference sequence). The CDR3 totals 14 residues. The J segment lost 4 bases and the V segment lost 4 bases, leaving 1 base of the junction unmatched. The CDR3 nucleotides are TGTGCCAGCAGTTCGACTAGCGGGAGGTACGAGCAGTACCTC. It codes for CASSSTSGRYEQYL.